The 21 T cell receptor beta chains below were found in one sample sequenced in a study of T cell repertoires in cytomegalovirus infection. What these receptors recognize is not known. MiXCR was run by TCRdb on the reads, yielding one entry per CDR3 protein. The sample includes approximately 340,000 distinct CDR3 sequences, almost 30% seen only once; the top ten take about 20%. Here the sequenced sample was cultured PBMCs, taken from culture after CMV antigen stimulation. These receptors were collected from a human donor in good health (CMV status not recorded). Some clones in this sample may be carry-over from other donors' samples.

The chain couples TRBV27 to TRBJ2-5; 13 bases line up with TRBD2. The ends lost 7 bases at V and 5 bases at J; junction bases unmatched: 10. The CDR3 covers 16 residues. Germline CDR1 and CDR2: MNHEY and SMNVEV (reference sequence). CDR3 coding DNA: TGTGCCAGCACCGCAGGACTAGCGGGAGCTTGGGAGACCCAGTACTTC. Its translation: CASTAGLAGAWETQYF.

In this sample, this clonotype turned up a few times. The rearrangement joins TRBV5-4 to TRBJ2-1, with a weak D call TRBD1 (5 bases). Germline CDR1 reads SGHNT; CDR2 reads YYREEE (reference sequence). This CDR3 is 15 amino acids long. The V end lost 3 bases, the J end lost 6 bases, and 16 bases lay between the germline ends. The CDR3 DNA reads TGTGCCAGCAGCTGGGGTGCAGGGCCCAGCAATGAGCAGTTCTTC. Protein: CASSWGAGPSNEQFF.

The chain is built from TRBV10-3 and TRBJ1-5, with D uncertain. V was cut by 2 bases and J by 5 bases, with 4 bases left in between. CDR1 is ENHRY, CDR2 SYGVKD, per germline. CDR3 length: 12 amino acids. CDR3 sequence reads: CAISENDQPQHF. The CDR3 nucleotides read TGTGCCATCAGTGAGAACGATCAGCCCCAGCATTTT.

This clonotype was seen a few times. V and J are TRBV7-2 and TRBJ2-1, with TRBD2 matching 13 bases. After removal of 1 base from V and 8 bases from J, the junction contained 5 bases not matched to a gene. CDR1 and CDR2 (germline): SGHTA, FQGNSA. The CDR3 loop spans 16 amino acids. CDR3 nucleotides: TGTGCCAGCAGCTTAGGGACTAGCGGGAGTCTGGATGAGCAGTTCTTC. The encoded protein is CASSLGTSGSLDEQFF. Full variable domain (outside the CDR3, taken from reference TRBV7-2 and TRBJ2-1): GAGVSQSPSNKVTEKGKDVELRCDPISGHTALYWYRQSLGQGLEFLIYFQGNSAPDKSGLPSDRFSAERTGGSVSTLTIQRTQQEDSAVYLCASSLGTSGSLDEQFFGPGTRLTVL.

DNA of the CDR3: TGTGCCAGCAGCATAGGGACAGGCTATAATTCACCCCTCCACTTT. Translating gives CASSIGTGYNSPLHF. The chain links TRBV5-6 to TRBJ1-6; TRBD1 agrees at 8 bases. The CDR3 spans 15 residues. In germline, CDR1 is SGHDT, CDR2 YYEEEE. J lost 3 bases, V lost 4 bases, and 3 bases had no gene match.

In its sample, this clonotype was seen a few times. The CDR3 bases are TGCAGTGCTAGCTCGGGAGCGGGAGGTCCCTACGAGCAGTACTTC. Amino acids: CSASSGAGGPYEQYF. The rearrangement joins TRBV20-1 to TRBJ2-7; 9 bases match TRBD2. Germline V lookup: CDR1 DFQATT, CDR2 SNEGSKA (reference sequence). The CDR3 covers 15 residues. V shed 3 bases, J shed 2 bases, and the junction held 8 bases outside the gene matches.

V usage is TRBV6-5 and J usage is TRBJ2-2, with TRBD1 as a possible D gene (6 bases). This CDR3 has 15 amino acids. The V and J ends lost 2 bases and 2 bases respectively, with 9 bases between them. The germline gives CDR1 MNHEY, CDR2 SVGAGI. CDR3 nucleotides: TGTGCCAGCAGTTACAGGGGGACAAACACCGGGGAGCTGTTTTTT. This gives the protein CASSYRGTNTGELFF.

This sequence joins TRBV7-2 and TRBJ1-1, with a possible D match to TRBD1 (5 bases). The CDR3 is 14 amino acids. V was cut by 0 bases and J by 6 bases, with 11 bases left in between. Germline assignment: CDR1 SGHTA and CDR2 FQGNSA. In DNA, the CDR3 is TGTGCCAGCAGCTTAGCAGCTGGCAGGGCTGAAGCTTTCTTT. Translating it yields CASSLAAGRAEAFF.

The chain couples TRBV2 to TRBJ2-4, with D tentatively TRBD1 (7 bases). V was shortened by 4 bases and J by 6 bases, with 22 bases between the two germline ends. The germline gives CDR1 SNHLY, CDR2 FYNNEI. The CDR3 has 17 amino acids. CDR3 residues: CASSGGTARRLSNIQYF. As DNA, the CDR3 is TGTGCCAGCAGTGGCGGGACAGCGAGGAGACTTTCAAACATTCAGTACTTC. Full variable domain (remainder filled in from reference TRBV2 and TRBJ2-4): EPEVTQTPSHQVTQMGQEVILRCVPISNHLYFYWYRQILGQKVEFLVSFYNNEISEKSEIFDDQFSVERPDGSNFTLKIRSTKLEDSAMYFCASSGGTARRLSNIQYFGAGTRLSVL.

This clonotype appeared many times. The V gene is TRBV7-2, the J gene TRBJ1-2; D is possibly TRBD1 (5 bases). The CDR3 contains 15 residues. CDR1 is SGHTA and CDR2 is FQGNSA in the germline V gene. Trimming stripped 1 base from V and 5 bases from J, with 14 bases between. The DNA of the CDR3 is TGTGCCAGCAGCTTAGGAGGGACGGCACCTTATGGCTACACCTTC. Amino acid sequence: CASSLGGTAPYGYTF.

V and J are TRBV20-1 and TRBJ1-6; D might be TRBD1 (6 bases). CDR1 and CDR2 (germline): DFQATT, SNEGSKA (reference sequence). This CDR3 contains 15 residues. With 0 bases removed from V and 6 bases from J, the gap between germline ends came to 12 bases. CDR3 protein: CSARDGTGSNSPLHF. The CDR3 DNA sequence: TGCAGTGCTAGAGATGGTACAGGGAGTAATTCACCCCTCCACTTT.

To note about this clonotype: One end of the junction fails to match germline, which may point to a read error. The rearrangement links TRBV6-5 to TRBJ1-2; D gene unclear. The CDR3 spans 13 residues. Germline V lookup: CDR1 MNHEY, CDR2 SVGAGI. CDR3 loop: CSSRTLGAYGYTF. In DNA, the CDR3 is TGTTCCAGCAGAACCTTAGGCGCCTATGGCTACACCTTC.

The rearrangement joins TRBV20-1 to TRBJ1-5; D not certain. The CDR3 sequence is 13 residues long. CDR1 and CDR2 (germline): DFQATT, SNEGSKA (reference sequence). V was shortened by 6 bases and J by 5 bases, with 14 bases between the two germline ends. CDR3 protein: CSAHGLGDQPQHF. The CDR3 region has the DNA TGCAGTGCCCACGGGCTCGGGGATCAGCCCCAGCATTTT.

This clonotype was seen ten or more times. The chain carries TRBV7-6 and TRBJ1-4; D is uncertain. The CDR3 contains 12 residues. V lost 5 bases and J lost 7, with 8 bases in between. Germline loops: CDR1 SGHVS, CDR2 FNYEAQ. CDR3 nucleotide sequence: TGTGCCAGCAGCCCGCCGGGTGAAAAACTGTTTTTT. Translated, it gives CASSPPGEKLFF.

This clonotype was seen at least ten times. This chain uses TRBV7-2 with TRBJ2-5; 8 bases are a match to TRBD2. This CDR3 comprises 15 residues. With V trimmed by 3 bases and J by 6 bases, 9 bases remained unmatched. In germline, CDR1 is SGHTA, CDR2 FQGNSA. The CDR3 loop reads CASSFGGRRPKTQYF. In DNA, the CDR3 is TGTGCCAGCAGCTTTGGCGGGAGGCGTCCGAAGACCCAGTACTTC.

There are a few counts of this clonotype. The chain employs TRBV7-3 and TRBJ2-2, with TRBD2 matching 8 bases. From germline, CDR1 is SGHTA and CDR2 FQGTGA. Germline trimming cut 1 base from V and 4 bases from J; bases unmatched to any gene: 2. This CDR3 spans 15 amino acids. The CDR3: CASSLIGTSTGELFF. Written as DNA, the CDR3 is TGTGCCAGCAGCTTAATCGGGACTAGCACCGGGGAGCTGTTTTTT.

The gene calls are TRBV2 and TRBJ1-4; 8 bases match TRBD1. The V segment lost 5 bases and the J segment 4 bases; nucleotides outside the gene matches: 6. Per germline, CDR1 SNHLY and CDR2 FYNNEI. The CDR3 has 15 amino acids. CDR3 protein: CASSHGQGNNEKLFF. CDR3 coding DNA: TGTGCCAGCAGTCACGGACAGGGAAATAATGAAAAACTGTTTTTT.

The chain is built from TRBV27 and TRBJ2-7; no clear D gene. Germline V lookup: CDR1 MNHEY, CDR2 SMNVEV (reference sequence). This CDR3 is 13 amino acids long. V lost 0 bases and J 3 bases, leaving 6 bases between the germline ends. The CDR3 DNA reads TGTGCCAGCAGTTTATCCCAAAACTACGAGCAGTACTTC. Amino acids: CASSLSQNYEQYF.

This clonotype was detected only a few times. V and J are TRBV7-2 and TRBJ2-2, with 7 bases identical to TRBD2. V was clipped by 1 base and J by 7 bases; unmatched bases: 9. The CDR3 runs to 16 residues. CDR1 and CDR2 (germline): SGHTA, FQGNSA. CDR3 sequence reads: CASSLEGGPSGGELFF. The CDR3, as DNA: TGTGCCAGCAGCTTAGAGGGAGGGCCCTCGGGCGGGGAGCTGTTTTTT.

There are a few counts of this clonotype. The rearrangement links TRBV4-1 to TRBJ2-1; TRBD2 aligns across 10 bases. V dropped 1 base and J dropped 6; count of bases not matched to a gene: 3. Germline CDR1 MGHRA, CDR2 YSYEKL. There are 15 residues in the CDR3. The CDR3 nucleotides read TGCGCCAGCAGCCAAGTAGCGGGGGGTTTCAATGAGCAGTTCTTC. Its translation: CASSQVAGGFNEQFF.

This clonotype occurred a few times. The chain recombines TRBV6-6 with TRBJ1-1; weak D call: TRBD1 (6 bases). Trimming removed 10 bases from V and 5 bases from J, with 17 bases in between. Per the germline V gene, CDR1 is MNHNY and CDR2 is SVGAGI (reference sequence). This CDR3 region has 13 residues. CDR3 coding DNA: TGTGCCACGAGTCCAGGGGAAGGAACTGAAGCTTTCTTT. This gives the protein CATSPGEGTEAFF.